This TCR beta chain was sequenced during a study of blood T cell repertoires in COVID-19. Generated by immunoSEQ multiplex PCR, the TCRdb table keeps only in-frame clones and is missing some. This table holds about 120,000 clones, approximately 87% found once. This CDR3 region has 14 residues. The TCR was taken from a woman aged 45-65 years with acute or convalescent COVID-19. The V and J genes are TRBV21-1 and TRBJ2-7; the D call of TRBD1 is as the table states it, not checked on the DNA. TRBV21-1 counts as a pseudogene. The source material was peripheral blood. The CDR3: CASSHPTETYEQYF. CDR3 DNA: TGTGCCAGCAGCCACCCGACAGAGACCTACGAGCAGTACTTC.